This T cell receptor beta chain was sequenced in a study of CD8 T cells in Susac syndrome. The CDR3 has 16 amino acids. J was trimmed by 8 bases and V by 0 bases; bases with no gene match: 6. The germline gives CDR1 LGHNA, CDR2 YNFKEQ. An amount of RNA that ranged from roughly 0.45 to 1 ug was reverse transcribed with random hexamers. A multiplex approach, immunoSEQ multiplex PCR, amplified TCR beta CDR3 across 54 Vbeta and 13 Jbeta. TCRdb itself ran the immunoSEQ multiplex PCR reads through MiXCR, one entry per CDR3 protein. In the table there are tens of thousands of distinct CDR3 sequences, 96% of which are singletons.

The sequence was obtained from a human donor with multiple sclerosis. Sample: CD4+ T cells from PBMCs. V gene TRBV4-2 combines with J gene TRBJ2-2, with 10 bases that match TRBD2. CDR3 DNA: TGTGCCAGCAGCCAAGATAAACTAGCGGGGTCAGGGGAGCTGTTTTTT. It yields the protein CASSQDKLAGSGELFF.